These 26 T cell receptor beta chains came from one sample sequenced in a study of blood T cell repertoires in COVID-19. Produced via immunoSEQ multiplex PCR; TCRdb's table is partial and in-frame only. The sample has fewer than 200,000 clones; roughly 84% are singletons. Specimen: peripheral blood. The receptors were gathered from a man between 60 and 75 years old who had recovered from COVID-19.

The CDR3 loop is CASYRGIKRNYGYTF. CDR3 DNA sequence: TGTGCCAGTTACAGGGGAATCAAGAGGAACTATGGCTACACCTTC. This chain links TRBV7-5 with TRBJ1-2; the D segment call TRBD1 is taken from the table without a DNA check. TRBV7-5 is designated a pseudogene. This CDR3 contains 15 residues.

This clone was found a few times. The chain links TRBV9 to TRBJ1-5, with D unresolved. The V end was cut by 2 bases, the J end by 7 bases, with 13 bases between. Per germline, CDR1 SGDLS and CDR2 YYNGEE. This CDR3 region has 14 residues. The CDR3 bases are TGTGCCAGCAGCGTGGGAGGGTATGGGCAGCCCCAGCATTTT. Translating it yields CASSVGGYGQPQHF.

Concerning this clone itself: Other DNA sequences of this sample code for an identical CDR3. The genes are TRBV15 and TRBJ2-7; 9 positions agree with TRBD1. Germline CDR1 reads LNHNV; CDR2 reads YYDKDF (reference sequence). CDR3 length: 14 residues. With 3 bases clipped from V and 2 bases from J, the junction kept 2 bases outside the gene matches. The CDR3: CATSRDRGPYEQYF. As DNA, the CDR3 is TGTGCCACCAGCAGGGACAGGGGACCCTACGAGCAGTACTTC. The whole variable domain, remainder taken from reference TRBV15 and TRBJ2-7, is DAMVIQNPRYQVTQFGKPVTLSCSQTLNHNVMYWYQQKSSQAPKLLFHYYDKDFNNEADTPDNFQSRRPNTSFCFLDIRSPGLGDTAMYLCATSRDRGPYEQYFGPGTRLTVT.

This clone was detected only once. The genes are TRBV2 and TRBJ1-6, with D unresolved. The germline gives CDR1 SNHLY, CDR2 FYNNEI. The ends were cut back, 2 bases at V and 6 bases at J, with 11 bases in the middle. This CDR3 has 15 amino acids. CDR3 protein: CASSEMGQVNSPLHF. The DNA for the CDR3 is TGTGCCAGCAGTGAAATGGGCCAGGTTAATTCACCCCTCCACTTT.

The chain links TRBV19 to TRBJ2-7; TRBD1 matches at 9 bases. Germline V gives CDR1 LNHDA, CDR2 SQIVND (reference sequence). J lost 5 bases, V lost 9 bases, and 8 bases had no gene match. The CDR3 contains 13 residues. The CDR3 sequence is CASRGQGTHEQYF. The DNA of the CDR3 is TGTGCCAGCCGGGGACAGGGTACCCACGAGCAGTACTTC.

This clone was found once. V is TRBV11-2 and J is TRBJ1-2; 8 bases agree with TRBD1. The CDR3 has 13 amino acids. The germline V gene has CDR1 SGHAT and CDR2 FQNNGV. The V gene end was trimmed by 6 bases and the J gene end by 6 bases; junction bases not matched to a gene: 6. For the CDR3, the DNA is TGTGCCAGCAGGCCCACAGGGGGGAATGGCTACACCTTC. It translates to CASRPTGGNGYTF.

J is TRBJ2-3 and V is TRBV6-5; TRBD1 matches 8 bases. The V and J ends lost 2 bases and 5 bases, in that order; junction bases with no gene match: 6. The V gene's germline CDR1 is MNHEY and CDR2 SVGAGI. This CDR3 region has 15 residues. The CDR3 region is CASSYLGQGRDTQYF. CDR3 in DNA: TGTGCCAGCAGTTACCTTGGACAGGGAAGAGATACGCAGTATTTT.

This sequence joins TRBV10-3 and TRBJ2-5, with 12 bases matching TRBD2. Looked up from germline, CDR1 is ENHRY and CDR2 is SYGVKD. V lost 10 bases and J lost 2; bases outside the gene matches: 2. The CDR3 length is 13 residues. CDR3 sequence reads: CATTSGGQETQYF. The CDR3 coding sequence is TGTGCCACAACTAGCGGGGGGCAAGAGACCCAGTACTTC.

This chain links TRBV19 with TRBJ2-7, with 9 bases lining up with TRBD1. Germline values: CDR1 LNHDA, CDR2 SQIVND (reference sequence). The CDR3 is made up of 15 amino acids. The J segment lost 1 base and the V segment lost 2 bases, leaving 3 bases of the junction unmatched. CDR3 nucleotides: TGTGCCAGTAGTATAACGACAGGGGGGTCCTACGAGCAGTACTTC. Its protein is CASSITTGGSYEQYF.

In DNA, the CDR3 is TGTGCCAGCAGCTTGCCTGTGAACACTGAAGCTTTCTTT. This gives the protein CASSLPVNTEAFF. This sequence joins TRBV5-4 and TRBJ1-1; unclear D gene. This CDR3 region has 13 residues. In germline, CDR1 is SGHNT, CDR2 YYREEE (reference sequence). With 1 base removed from V and 0 bases from J, the gap between germline ends came to 4 bases.

CDR3 DNA sequence: TGTGCCAGCAGCGTAGCTAGTGATGGGAGTAATTCACCCCTCCACTTT. Translation gives CASSVASDGSNSPLHF. J is TRBJ1-6 and V is TRBV9, with D unclear. There are 16 residues in the CDR3. From germline, CDR1 is SGDLS and CDR2 YYNGEE. The V gene lost 0 bases and the J gene lost 6 bases, with 13 bases spanning the gap.

CDR3 nucleotide sequence: TGTGCCAGCAGTGAAGCAACAGCCAACACCGGGGAGCTGTTTTTT. Encoded protein: CASSEATANTGELFF. The chain links TRBV6-1 to TRBJ2-2; D is ambiguous. The CDR3 length is 15 residues. Germline V gene sequence: CDR1 MNHNS, CDR2 SASEGT. V was shortened by 0 bases and J by 2 bases, with 7 bases between the two germline ends.

This CDR3 reads CASSLLNAGLSGYTF. The CDR3 nucleotides read TGTGCCAGCAGCCTACTAAATGCAGGGCTGAGTGGCTACACCTTC. The rearrangement uses TRBV7-8 and TRBJ1-2, with a weak D call TRBD1 (5 bases). Germline lookup yields CDR1 SGHVS and CDR2 FQNEAQ. V dropped 5 bases and J dropped 7 bases, with 20 bases sitting between them. CDR3 length: 15 residues.

The chain is built from TRBV3-1 (or the pseudogene TRBV3-2) and TRBJ2-3, with 11 nucleotides matching TRBD2. The germline CDR1 and CDR2 sequences are LGHDT and YNNKEL (reference sequence). J lost 8 bases, V lost 0 bases, and 10 bases had no gene match. The CDR3 extends over 17 amino acids. The CDR3 coding sequence is TGTGCCAGCAGCCAAGATCTTTCTGGTAGCGGGGGGGGTACGCAGTATTTT. Translated, it gives CASSQDLSGSGGGTQYF.

The table lists this clone with a count of one. The chain is built from TRBV5-4 and TRBJ1-2; no firm D call. Germline loops: CDR1 SGHNT, CDR2 YYREEE (reference sequence). V lost 0 bases, J lost 8 bases, and 14 bases lay in between. The CDR3 sequence is 14 residues long. CDR3 coding DNA: TGTGCCAGCAGCTTGGCCCTCCCCCTCAGGGGCTACACCTTC. This sequence encodes CASSLALPLRGYTF.

The count of this clone is one. The J gene is TRBJ1-6, the V gene TRBV19; 9 bases line up with TRBD1. This CDR3 region has 16 residues. From germline, CDR1 is LNHDA and CDR2 SQIVND (reference sequence). Trimming took 7 bases from V and 1 from J; bases not matched to a gene: 5. The CDR3 region has the DNA TGTGCCAGTATGGCCGGGACAGGGTCCTATAATTCACCCCTCCACTTT. It yields the protein CASMAGTGSYNSPLHF.

This clone was found once. V gene TRBV12-1 combines with J gene TRBJ1-3; the DNA was not compared with TRBD1, the D call given in the table. TRBV12-1 is marked as a pseudogene. CDR3 length: 13 residues. CDR3: CASSRGGGNTIYF. The CDR3 coding sequence is TGTGCCAGCTCCAGGGGTGGTGGAAACACCATATATTTT.

This clone was picked up one time. The genes are TRBV5-5 and TRBJ1-1; no clear D. The CDR3 spans 13 residues. V gave up 2 bases and J gave up 1 base, with 6 bases separating them. Germline CDR1 reads SGHKS; CDR2 reads YYEKEE (reference sequence). CDR3 sequence (DNA): TGTGCCAGCAGCTTTGGAGAGAACACTGAAGCTTTCTTT. Its protein product is CASSFGENTEAFF.

V usage is TRBV5-4 and J usage is TRBJ2-1; 9 bases agree with TRBD1. The V segment lost 5 bases and the J segment 6 bases; nucleotides outside the gene matches: 3. Germline V gives CDR1 SGHNT, CDR2 YYREEE (reference sequence). CDR3 length equals 13 residues. The CDR3 sequence is CASSWTGVNEQFF. The CDR3, as DNA: TGTGCCAGCAGTTGGACAGGGGTCAATGAGCAGTTCTTC.

The chain links TRBV7-6 to TRBJ1-4; 10 nucleotides line up with TRBD1. Germline CDR1 SGHVS, CDR2 FNYEAQ. This CDR3 is built from 16 residues. V trimming: 5 bases; J trimming: 4 bases; junction bases outside the gene matches: 7. The CDR3 sequence is CASSHRDRGGNEKLFF. The CDR3 nucleotides are TGTGCCAGCAGCCACCGGGACAGGGGCGGTAATGAAAAACTGTTTTTT. Supplemented by reference TRBV7-6 and TRBJ1-4, the full variable domain reads GAGVSQSPRYKVTKRGQDVALRCDPISGHVSLYWYRQALGQGPEFLTYFNYEAQQDKSGLPNDRFSAERPEGSISTLTIQRTEQRDSAMYRCASSHRDRGGNEKLFFGSGTQLSVL.

V and J are TRBV5-1 and TRBJ1-1; perhaps TRBD1 as D (5 bases). The CDR3 is made up of 14 amino acids. Per germline, CDR1 SGHRS and CDR2 YFSETQ. Deletions cut 3 bases from V and 5 bases from J, with 14 bases between. The CDR3 region is CASSSAMGGTEAFF. In DNA form, the CDR3 reads TGCGCCAGCAGCTCCGCAATGGGGGGGACTGAAGCTTTCTTT. Using reference TRBV5-1 and TRBJ1-1 for the parts outside the CDR3, the full variable domain is KAGVTQTPRYLIKTRGQQVTLSCSPISGHRSVSWYQQTPGQGLQFLFEYFSETQRNKGNFPGRFSGRQFSNSRSEMNVSTLELGDSALYLCASSSAMGGTEAFFGQGTRLTVV.

This clone was observed a single time. The J gene is TRBJ2-7, the V gene TRBV3-1 (or the pseudogene TRBV3-2); D possibly corresponds to TRBD2 (6 bases). Germline loops: CDR1 LGHDT, CDR2 YNNKEL (reference sequence). With 1 base removed from V and 4 bases from J, the gap between germline ends came to 14 bases. This CDR3 is built from 15 residues. The CDR3 DNA reads as TGTGCCAGCAGCCAAGGAATGGGGGGACCTTACGAGCAGTACTTC. Protein product: CASSQGMGGPYEQYF.

The chain joins TRBV30 to TRBJ2-5, with TRBD1 matching 9 bases. J gave up 4 bases and V 3 bases, and 12 bases lay outside the gene matches. The CDR3 runs to 16 residues. CDR1 is GTSNPN and CDR2 is SVGIG in the germline V gene (reference sequence). CDR3 amino acids: CAWRRPGRTGVETQYF. CDR3 nucleotides: TGTGCCTGGAGACGACCCGGACGGACAGGGGTAGAGACCCAGTACTTC.

This rearrangement joins TRBV6-5 to TRBJ1-2, with 8 bases lining up with TRBD1. From germline, CDR1 is MNHEY and CDR2 SVGAGI. V lost 6 bases to trimming and J lost 7 bases; unmatched junction nucleotides: 4. The CDR3 is 12 amino acids. The CDR3 sequence: CASRPGTGGYTF. The CDR3 region has the DNA TGTGCCAGCAGACCCGGGACAGGTGGCTACACCTTC.

V and J are TRBV19 and TRBJ1-2, with 7 bases lining up with TRBD1. Germline trimming cut 1 base from V and 4 bases from J; bases unmatched to any gene: 3. The germline V gene encodes CDR1 LNHDA and CDR2 SQIVND (reference sequence). The CDR3 extends over 14 amino acids. CDR3 nucleotide sequence: TGTGCCAGTAGTATAGGCTGGGACAGCTATGGCTACACCTTC. It encodes CASSIGWDSYGYTF.

Only a few counts were recorded for this clone. The chain uses TRBV7-3 and TRBJ1-1; a weak D match, TRBD1 (6 bases). Germline loops: CDR1 SGHTA, CDR2 FQGTGA. The V end lost 6 bases, the J end lost 1 base, and 9 bases lay between the germline ends. The CDR3 sequence is 13 residues long. The CDR3 here is CASRYRENTEAFF. CDR3 bases: TGTGCCAGCAGGTACAGGGAGAACACTGAAGCTTTCTTT.